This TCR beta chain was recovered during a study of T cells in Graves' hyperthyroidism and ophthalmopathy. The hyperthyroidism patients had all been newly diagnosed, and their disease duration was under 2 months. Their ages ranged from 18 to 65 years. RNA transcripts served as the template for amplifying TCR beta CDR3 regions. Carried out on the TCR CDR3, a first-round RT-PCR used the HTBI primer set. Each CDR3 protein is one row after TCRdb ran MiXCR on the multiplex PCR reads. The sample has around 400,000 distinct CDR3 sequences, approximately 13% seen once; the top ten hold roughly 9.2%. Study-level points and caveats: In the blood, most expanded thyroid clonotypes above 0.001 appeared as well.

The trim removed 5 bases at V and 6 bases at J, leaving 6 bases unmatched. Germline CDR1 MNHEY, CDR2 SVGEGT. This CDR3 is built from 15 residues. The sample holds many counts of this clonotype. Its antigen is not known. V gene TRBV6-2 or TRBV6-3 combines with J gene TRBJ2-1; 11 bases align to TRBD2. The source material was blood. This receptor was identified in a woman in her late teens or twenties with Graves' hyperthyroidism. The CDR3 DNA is TGTGCCAGCAGTCCGGGACTAGCGGAAGTCAATGAGCAGTTCTTC. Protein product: CASSPGLAEVNEQFF.